The TCR beta chain described here comes from a study of a mutant IDH1 vaccine in newly diagnosed glioma. The assay was immunoSEQ multiplex PCR, and TCRdb's table has in-frame clones only and misses some. Counted here are some 33,000 clones, roughly 90% occurring once; the ten biggest clones make up 2.5%. About this clone itself: The target antigen is unknown.

This CDR3 region has 15 residues. Trimming removed 4 bases from V and 5 bases from J, with 15 bases in between. CDR1 and CDR2 (germline): LNHDA, SQIVND (reference sequence). Time point denoted: week 23, last vaccination. Doses of 300 ug of mutant IDH1 20-mer peptide were given with topical imiquimod. Study-level results: Any relationship between pseudoprogression and changes in top peripheral T cell clonotypes seemed absent.

This specimen consisted of PBMCs, obtained from a glioma patient whose treatment included an IDH1 peptide vaccine. This sequence originates from a man in his forties or fifties with glioma. The chain has TRBV19 and TRBJ2-1; tentatively, D is TRBD1 (7 bases). DNA of the CDR3: TGTGCCAGTAGTACAGGGGGGACAAGGAACAATGAGCAGTTCTTC. Its protein product is CASSTGGTRNNEQFF. The variable domain in full, with the rest retrieved from reference TRBV19 and TRBJ2-1, is DGGITQSPKYLFRKEGQNVTLSCEQNLNHDAMYWYRQDPGQGLRLIYYSQIVNDFQKGDIAEGYSVSREKKESFPLTVTSAQKNPTAFYLCASSTGGTRNNEQFFGPGTRLTVL.